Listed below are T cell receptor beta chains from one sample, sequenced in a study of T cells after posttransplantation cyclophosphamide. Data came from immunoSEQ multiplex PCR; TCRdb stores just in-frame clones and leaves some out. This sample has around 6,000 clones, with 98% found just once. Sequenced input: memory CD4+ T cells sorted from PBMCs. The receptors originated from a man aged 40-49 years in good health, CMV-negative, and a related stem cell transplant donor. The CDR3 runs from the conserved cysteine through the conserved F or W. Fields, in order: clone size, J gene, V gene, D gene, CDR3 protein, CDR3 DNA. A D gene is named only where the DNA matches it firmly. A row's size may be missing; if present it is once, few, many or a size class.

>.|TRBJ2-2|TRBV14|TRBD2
CASSPVREANTGELFF
TGTGCCAGCAGCCCAGTTCGGGAGGCGAACACCGGGGAGCTGTTTTTT
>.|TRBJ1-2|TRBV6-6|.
CASSPGTNYGYTF
TGTGCCAGCAGCCCCGGGACTAACTATGGCTACACCTTC
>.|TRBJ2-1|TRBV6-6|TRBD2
CASSKTSGRAYEQFF
TGTGCCAGCAGCAAGACTAGCGGGAGGGCCTATGAGCAGTTCTTC
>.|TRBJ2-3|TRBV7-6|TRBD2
CASSPQFTPGGRAGDTQYF
TGTGCCAGCAGCCCCCAGTTCACCCCGGGCGGGAGGGCAGGGGATACGCAGTATTTT
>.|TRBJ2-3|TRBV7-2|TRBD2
CASSSQLGGRRDTQYF
TGTGCCAGCAGCTCACAACTAGGCGGGAGAAGAGATACGCAGTATTTT
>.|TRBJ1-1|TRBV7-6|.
CASSPSVRASTEAFF
TGTGCCAGCAGCCCGAGTGTGCGGGCATCCACTGAAGCTTTCTTT
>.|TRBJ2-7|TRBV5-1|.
CASSLVAGAYEQYF
TGCGCCAGCAGCTTGGTGGCGGGCGCCTACGAGCAGTACTTC
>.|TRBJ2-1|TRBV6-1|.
CASSEAVGLLRGANNEQFF
TGTGCCAGCAGTGAAGCGGTGGGTCTCCTAAGGGGCGCGAACAATGAGCAGTTCTTC
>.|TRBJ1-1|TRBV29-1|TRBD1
CSASLRGTGMNLNTEAFF
TGCAGCGCCTCTCTAAGAGGGACAGGGATGAACTTGAACACTGAAGCTTTCTTT
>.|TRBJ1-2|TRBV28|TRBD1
CASSFDRGRSYGYTF
TGTGCCAGCAGTTTTGACAGGGGGCGCTCCTATGGCTACACCTTC
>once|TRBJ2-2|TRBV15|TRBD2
CATKSSGRIIGELFF
TGTGCCACCAAGTCCAGCGGGAGAATTATCGGGGAGCTGTTTTTT
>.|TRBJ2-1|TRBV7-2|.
CASSFAASNEQFF
TGTGCCAGCAGCTTTGCGGCAAGCAATGAGCAGTTCTTC
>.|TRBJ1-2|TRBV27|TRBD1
CASSFYSGTGYGYTF
TGTGCCAGCAGCTTCTACTCCGGGACAGGGTATGGCTACACCTTC
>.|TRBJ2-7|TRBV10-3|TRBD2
CAIFDGRFSYEQYF
TGTGCCATATTCGACGGGAGGTTTTCCTACGAGCAGTACTTC
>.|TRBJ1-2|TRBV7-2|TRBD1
CASSAGQARDYTF
TGTGCCAGCAGCGCGGGACAGGCTAGAGACTACACCTTC